The TCR beta chain under discussion was sequenced for a study of T-cell reconstitution after alpha-beta-depleted transplantation in children. Germline loops: CDR1 MNHNS, CDR2 SASEGT. The J segment lost 16 bases and the V segment lost 7 bases, leaving 10 bases of the junction unmatched. This CDR3 comprises 12 residues. TCRbeta library construction was performed incorporating unique molecular identifiers. TCRdb itself ran the PCR reads through MiXCR, one entry per CDR3 protein. The repertoire consists of about 270,000 distinct CDR3 sequences, with 9.9% occurring once and the leading ten covering about a tenth. This clonotype has more than one count but fewer than ten.

This sequence was found in a human donor who donated a stem cell graft to a child with SCID. The rearrangement joins TRBV6-1 to TRBJ2-1; 10 bases are a match to TRBD2. The sample consisted of PBMCs from the stem cell graft donor, taken from the stem cell graft. The CDR3 coding sequence is TGTGCCAGCAACATAGAACTAGCGGGGTGTTTCTTC. It yields the protein CASNIELAGCFF.